This paragraph reports one TCR beta chain. The antigen this receptor binds is unknown. No base quality values were provided; no much bigger clone lies one nucleotide off. The CDR3 covers 11 residues, taking in both the cysteine and the phenylalanine. Of the read, only the CDR3 DNA is kept; its 33 bases are in frame from base 1. The germline V gene specifies SNHLY as CDR1 and FYNNEI as CDR2. The V end loses 7 bases and the J end loses 6 bases, and a stretch of 6 bases separates them. The source of the sample is a study of cytomegalovirus exposure and HLA in healthy donors (dated by TCRdb to the late 2010s). Describing the broader study: An earlier analysis of around 600 of the donors reported 250 to 300 Gb of sequence data and 117 million unique TCR beta sequences from about 200 million T cells. Besides the first cohort of under 700 subjects, a separate validation cohort made up of 120 different subjects was used. The study was designed to test whether signatures of past pathogen exposure could be identified by cataloging public T cell receptors. Typing coverage varied by locus: roughly 629-640 donors for A, B, C, DRB1 and DQB1; more than 500 for DQA1; over 600 for DPA1; some 470 for DPB1. Alongside the repertoire data, information on donor age, sex, ethnicity and CMV serostatus was compiled. Rather than drawing on any new phenotypic data, the later analysis identified candidate immune exposures from TCR beta sequences and the way those sequences occurred across donors. Of the roughly 390 genotyped donors, approximately 82% fell in the genetic ancestry cluster associated with self-reported Caucasian donors. The study used immunosequencing to profile the T cell repertoires of several hundred subjects and linked those repertoires to cytomegalovirus serostatus. Among 300 to 500 genotyped donors of the cohort, an average of approximately 220,000 unique TCR beta nucleotide sequences was sequenced per donor, of which 15% to 20% were non-productive. High-throughput TCR immunosequencing, statistical association of individual TCRs with disease status, and machine learning were combined to predict cytomegalovirus infection status. To study patterns of TCR occurrence, a later analysis re-analyzed previously published TCR beta repertoires from around 700 donors and added high-resolution HLA genotyping. HLA typing covered class I and class II loci at four-digit resolution. Roughly five DR-DQ haplotypes were handled as single units for association and clustering because linkage in the cohort was strong. A later genetic analysis took genome-wide SNP genotypes for about 55% of the 666 donors and used that subset as a discovery cohort. All discovery cohort repertoires had been generated using a single sequencing platform. In an earlier analysis of 587 of the donors, high-throughput TCR beta sequencing was used to judge whether each TCR beta V gene segment behaved as functional or pseudogenic. An early release that covered some 640 HLA-typed donors contained 250 to 350 gigabases of sequencing data and some 87 million unique TCR sequences. What the research found in general, with its limitations: Compared with equally common non-associated chains, HLA-associated TCR beta chains in a later analysis were more clonally expanded and had lower generation probabilities. A later analysis reported that several top co-occurrence clusters appeared linked to parvovirus B19, influenza, CMV and Epstein-Barr virus. In an earlier analysis of about 600 of the donors, most TCR beta V segments appeared in productive rearrangements about 90% or about 30% of the time, broadly matching IMGT annotations. Strong co-occurrence of HLA alleles, especially DR and DQ, made assigning TCR associations to individual alleles difficult. A group of highly shared sequence variants was considered likely to be a technical artifact of the sequencing pipeline. Compared with the roughly 710-donor mean, donors in an Asian-associated ancestry cluster had fewer N-insertions in productive TCRs, according to a later genetic analysis. A further reported finding was that TCR beta sequences accurately predicted the HLA-A and HLA-B alleles for most subjects in the first cohort. Because HLA typing was missing for some donors at each locus, association tests included only the typed subset. While some public TCRs were present in many individuals, most TCR sequences turned up only very rarely across donors. A later analysis found that most CMV-associated TCR beta chains appeared HLA-restricted, with HLA associations seemingly driven largely by CMV exposure. A later analysis found that TCR association rates varied across HLA loci, with DRB1 alleles showing the most associated TCRs and HLA-C alleles the fewest. The study listed 150 to 200 TCR beta chains as associated with cytomegalovirus. Only TCR beta chains were sequenced in this cohort, and the absence of alpha or paired-chain data limited detectable features. A later analysis associated 15,000 to 20,000 TCR beta sequences with specific HLA alleles at a false discovery rate of 0.05. The classifier was reported to diagnose cytomegalovirus status with high specificity and sensitivity in both the original and validation cohorts. The presence/absence analyses assumed that sequencing depth was roughly uniform across donors, and that assumption may not be true. The authors suggested that the approach could potentially be extended to other disease states and immunological phenotypes. A few of the identified cytomegalovirus-associated TCR beta chains were confirmed in vitro to be specific for cytomegalovirus antigens. Some 16 rarely observed V segments, including chromosome 9 orphons, were excluded from the earlier analysis of approximately 500 of the donors because counts were too low. Some IMGT-functional V segments, including TRBV6-2 and TRBV6-3, could not be told apart with the 87-base-pair reads, so those segments were excluded. An association between a missense DCLRE1C variant and V-gene and J-gene trimming of TCR beta chains was found in a later genetic analysis and replicated in an independent cohort. Correlated functional status among segregating V segments might be attributable to linkage disequilibrium, but an unknown experimental factor could not be ruled out. Immune exposure information for the cohort was limited to CMV serostatus.

The cohort was made up of approximately 670 healthy bone marrow donors. All cohort members were sampled while nominally healthy, although unrecorded immune exposures were likely present. The donor was CMV seropositive and was included in the group of 250 to 350 seropositive cohort members. Every donor gave a peripheral blood sample, and the peripheral blood mononuclear cells from that sample were used for TCR beta sequencing. Genomic DNA was extracted from the blood cell samples with the Qiagen DNeasy Blood Extraction Kit. Library construction relied on the immunoSEQ multiplex PCR assay. The multiplex PCR relied on a mix of 60 forward primers for TCR Vbeta segments and 13 reverse primers for TCR Jbeta segments. Amplification of the CDR3 region of rearranged TCR beta genes was performed with a multiplex PCR assay on genomic DNA. The amplified TCR beta libraries were sequenced on the Illumina HiSeq System as 87-base-pair reads. On the authors' methods: In a later analysis, 77 million or so unique TCR beta chains were counted across the roughly 610 repertoires, and roughly 11 million of these chains were shared by at least two donors. To remove PCR and sequencing errors, raw reads were error-corrected and collapsed into unique sequences using a nearest-neighbor algorithm that merged closely related sequences. To assign V, D and J gene segments, CDR3 sequences were aligned to IMGT reference sequences. For a sequence to be retained, a match of at least six nucleotides to both a V gene segment and a J gene segment was required. A rearrangement counted as productive if the CDR3 had no stop codons and remained in frame with V and J, and every other rearrangement counted as non-productive. CDR3 was defined by IMGT convention, running from the second conserved V-encoded cysteine to the conserved J-encoded phenylalanine. The earlier analysis of approximately 590 of the donors excluded any sequence lacking an unambiguous match to a single V gene segment. An earlier analysis of a few hundred of the donors called V segments functional above 56.7% productive rearrangements and segregating when the between-donor standard deviation exceeded 5%. A statistical classification framework was developed to diagnose cytomegalovirus status using the catalog of TCR beta chain sequences. In a later analysis, V and J genes were assigned by comparing TCR nucleotide sequences against IMGT/GENE-DB human TR gene sequences. Using the TCRdist pipeline, a later analysis assigned CDR3 sequences along with most-parsimonious VDJ recombination scenarios. In a later analysis, every TCR beta chain was defined by the combination of its CDR3 amino acid sequence and its V-gene family, and reads without a unique V-gene family were dropped. As a way to deal with suspected cross-contamination and a sequencing artifact, a later analysis dropped 592 nucleotide sequences that were highly shared and had low generation probability. For each public chain, a later analysis derived a clonal expansion index from normalized ranks of inferred template counts within each repertoire. A later analysis computed generation probabilities with a VDJ recombination model fitted to out-of-frame rearrangements, and checked the results against IGoR. In a later analysis, TCR-TCR, TCR-HLA and TCR-CMV co-occurrence was scored with hypergeometric tests, and a repertoire-size bias correction was applied to TCR pairs. To estimate false discovery rates, a later analysis permuted the HLA or CMV assignments 20 times. In a later analysis, co-occurring TCRs were grouped using DBSCAN, and TCRdist sequence similarity was added for clustering within HLA-allele-positive subsets. Repertoires with fewer than 30,000 or more than 120,000 public chains, plus five repertoires with anomalous nucleotide sharing, were excluded from co-occurrence clustering. Not all clones reach the TCRdb copy of this immuneACCESS table, which keeps in-frame sequences only. Checked studies attribute under half of the gap to unresolved V genes and leave the rest unexplained. That table is the source of V, J and clone size, and D and trimming were worked out from the DNA. The sample table lists 150,000 to 250,000 clones, approximately 85% of them with a count of one. 5.5% to 7% of the sample belongs to the ten largest clones.

The chain is assembled from TRBV2 and TRBJ2-2; the D segment could be TRBD2, given 5 matching bases. The TCR was taken from a woman between 50 and 59 years old in good health and CMV-seropositive. The sample taken for sequencing was PBMCs. The DNA sequence is TGTGCCAGCACGGGGTCCGGGGAGCTGTTTTTT. This is translated as CASTGSGELFF.